The 20 T cell receptor beta chains presented below share a single source sample, sequenced in a study of cytomegalovirus exposure and HLA in healthy donors. Primers: 60 Vbeta forward and 13 Jbeta reverse. Here immunoSEQ multiplex PCR was the method, and the copy in TCRdb shows in-frame clones only, minus some. Of 100,000 to 150,000 clones listed, around 67% are singletons. Sequencing was carried out using PBMCs. These receptors originate from a woman aged 40 to 49 in good health and CMV-seropositive.

V usage is TRBV10-3 and J usage is TRBJ2-7, with 9 bases identical to TRBD2. The junction had 4 bases not matched to a gene; V was cut back by 0 bases and J by 1 base. Germline loops: CDR1 ENHRY, CDR2 SYGVKD. The CDR3 loop spans 16 amino acids. The CDR3 DNA sequence: TGTGCCATCAGTGAGTCCAGGCTAGCGGGATCCTACGAGCAGTACTTC. Encoded protein: CAISESRLAGSYEQYF.

The chain recombines TRBV7-2 with TRBJ2-3, with D perhaps TRBD1 (5 bases). Germline V gene data show CDR1 as SGHTA and CDR2 as FQGNSA. V was cut by 0 bases and J by 9 bases, with 10 bases left in between. The CDR3 extends over 13 amino acids. DNA of the CDR3: TGTGCCAGCAGCTTAGCTGACCGACAGACGCAGTATTTT. It is translated as CASSLADRQTQYF.

The J gene is TRBJ1-2, the V gene TRBV5-1; tentatively, D is TRBD1 (6 bases). The germline V and J ends were trimmed by 7 bases and 6 bases, with 13 bases remaining between them. The germline gives CDR1 SGHRS, CDR2 YFSETQ. The CDR3 contains 12 residues. DNA of the CDR3: TGCGCCAGCTGGGGACACACGAATGGCTACACCTTC. It encodes CASWGHTNGYTF.

The V gene is TRBV19, the J gene TRBJ1-2; 7 positions match TRBD1. There are 14 residues in the CDR3. Germline loops: CDR1 LNHDA, CDR2 SQIVND (reference sequence). Trimming removed 3 bases from V and 4 bases from J; junction bases left unmatched: 5. In DNA, the CDR3 is TGTGCCAGTAGTATGGGACAGCAGCTCTATGGCTACACCTTC. It specifies CASSMGQQLYGYTF.

The table lists this clone with a count of one. This sequence joins TRBV28 and TRBJ2-7; 7 bases are a match to TRBD1. Looked up from germline, CDR1 is MDHEN and CDR2 is SYDVKM. This CDR3 is 13 amino acids long. J was trimmed by 2 bases and V by 6 bases; bases with no gene match: 4. CDR3 DNA: TGTGCCAGCAGGGAGAGGGGGCCCTACGAGCAGTACTTC. It specifies CASRERGPYEQYF.

The genes are TRBV19 and TRBJ2-2; 11 nucleotides line up with TRBD2. Germline V gives CDR1 LNHDA, CDR2 SQIVND (reference sequence). The ends lost 8 bases at V and 0 bases at J; junction bases unmatched: 2. The CDR3 sequence is 15 residues long. The CDR3 protein is CASGTSGANTGELFF. CDR3 nucleotide sequence: TGTGCCAGTGGGACTAGCGGAGCGAACACCGGGGAGCTGTTTTTT.

The chain links TRBV5-6 to TRBJ2-1; D call uncertain. This CDR3 contains 15 residues. Between the trimmed V and J ends, which lost 0 bases and 2 bases, there was a span of 9 bases. Germline CDR1 is SGHDT and CDR2 is YYEEEE. The CDR3 bases are TGTGCCAGCAGCTTGGTAGTCCAGGCCTACAATGAGCAGTTCTTC. It encodes CASSLVVQAYNEQFF.

This chain links TRBV5-1 with TRBJ1-2, with TRBD1 matching 9 bases. J gave up 0 bases and V 2 bases, and 2 bases lay outside the gene matches. In germline, CDR1 is SGHRS, CDR2 YFSETQ. The CDR3 is 15 residues long. The CDR3 loop reads CASSLRTGANYGYTF. The CDR3 DNA sequence: TGCGCCAGCAGCTTACGGACAGGGGCTAACTATGGCTACACCTTC.

The V call is TRBV6-1, the J call TRBJ1-1; 11 nucleotides line up with TRBD1. CDR1 is MNHNS, CDR2 SASEGT, per germline. The V gene end was trimmed by 3 bases and the J gene end by 1 base; junction bases not matched to a gene: 7. This CDR3 is 17 amino acids long. Here the CDR3 DNA reads TGTGCCAGCAGTGAGGCGAGCGGGACAGGGGGGAACACTGAAGCTTTCTTT. It translates to CASSEASGTGGNTEAFF.

In its sample, this clone was seen a few times. This chain uses TRBV19 with TRBJ1-1, with 7 bases identical to TRBD1. Germline CDR1 and CDR2: LNHDA and SQIVND (reference sequence). V was pared by 5 bases and J by 0 bases, with 3 bases of the junction left unmatched. The CDR3 has 14 residues. The CDR3 DNA sequence: TGTGCCAGTAGTCAACAGGGGATGAACACTGAAGCTTTCTTT. Translating gives CASSQQGMNTEAFF.

The chain uses TRBV19 and TRBJ2-5; 7 bases agree with TRBD2. CDR3 length equals 12 residues. Germline V gene lookup returns CDR1 LNHDA and CDR2 SQIVND (reference sequence). With V trimmed by 3 bases and J by 5 bases, 0 bases remained unmatched. The CDR3 sequence: CASSMGGETQYF. Here the CDR3 DNA reads TGTGCCAGTAGTATGGGGGGGGAGACCCAGTACTTC.

The chain recombines TRBV7-2 with TRBJ2-7; 8 bases are a match to TRBD1. Germline CDR1 and CDR2: SGHTA and FQGNSA. V gave up 2 bases and J gave up 6 bases; unmatched junction bases: 6. This CDR3 spans 14 amino acids. The CDR3 reads CASSLTGGVREQYF. The CDR3 coding sequence is TGTGCCAGCAGCTTAACAGGGGGAGTTCGCGAGCAGTACTTC.

The chain has TRBV28 and TRBJ1-6; D is unclear. CDR1 and CDR2 from the germline V gene are MDHEN and SYDVKM. The CDR3 has 14 residues. V was trimmed by 6 bases and J by 6 bases, leaving 12 bases between them. CDR3 coding DNA: TGTGCCAGCAGCGCGAGAACGGGTAATTCACCCCTCCACTTT. Translated, it gives CASSARTGNSPLHF. The whole variable domain, filled in from reference TRBV28 and TRBJ1-6, reads DVKVTQSSRYLVKRTGEKVFLECVQDMDHENMFWYRQDPGLGLRLIYFSYDVKMKEKGDIPEGYSVSREKKERFSLILESASTNQTSMYLCASSARTGNSPLHFGNGTRLTVT.

CDR3 nucleotide sequence: TGTGCCAGCAGCTTAAGAGACCGGGACAGGGTACACGAGCAGTACTTC. Residues: CASSLRDRDRVHEQYF. The rearrangement links TRBV7-9 to TRBJ2-7; TRBD1 matches at 9 bases. J gave up 5 bases and V 2 bases, and 10 bases lay outside the gene matches. Looked up from germline, CDR1 is SEHNR and CDR2 is FQNEAQ (reference sequence). The CDR3 has 16 residues.

V gene TRBV7-7 combines with J gene TRBJ1-1, with D tentatively TRBD1 (5 bases). Looked up from germline, CDR1 is SSHAT and CDR2 is FNYEAQ (reference sequence). This CDR3 contains 13 residues. V lost 2 bases and J lost 5, with 9 bases in between. The CDR3 region has the DNA TGTGCCAGCAGCTTAATATCAGGGACTGAAGCTTTCTTT. Amino acids: CASSLISGTEAFF.

This chain links TRBV11-3 with TRBJ2-7; D not certain. The CDR3 has 12 amino acids. The V gene lost 8 bases and the J gene lost 6 bases, with 14 bases spanning the gap. Germline values: CDR1 SGHNT, CDR2 YENEEA. DNA of the CDR3: TGTGCCAGCTCCATGGAAGGCGGCGAGCAGTACTTC. It specifies CASSMEGGEQYF.

The sample holds a few counts of this clone. The chain carries TRBV6-5 and TRBJ1-2, with D perhaps matching TRBD1 (5 bases). Germline V gene data show CDR1 as MNHEY and CDR2 as SVGAGI. The CDR3 is made up of 14 amino acids. V was shortened by 0 bases and J by 4 bases, with 9 bases between the two germline ends. Written as DNA, the CDR3 is TGTGCCAGCAGTTACTCAGCCAGGGCCTATGGCTACACCTTC. It yields the protein CASSYSARAYGYTF.

This clone was seen more than once but under ten times. The chain links TRBV5-1 to TRBJ1-2; unclear D gene. CDR1 SGHRS and CDR2 YFSETQ come from the germline V gene. The CDR3 is 18 amino acids. Between the trimmed V and J ends, which lost 0 bases and 3 bases, there was a span of 21 bases. DNA for the CDR3: TGCGCCAGCAGCTTGGCTTTTGACAAGAAGACTAACGACTATGGCTACACCTTC. This translates into CASSLAFDKKTNDYGYTF.

This clone was observed a few times. V and J are TRBV7-9 and TRBJ1-4; D remains ambiguous. The CDR3 has 15 residues. V lost 5 bases to trimming and J lost 5 bases, with 15 bases between them. CDR1 and CDR2 from the germline V gene are SEHNR and FQNEAQ (reference sequence). CDR3 sequence: CASSPRTGPNEKLFF. Here the CDR3 DNA reads TGTGCCAGCAGCCCTCGGACTGGGCCGAATGAAAAACTGTTTTTT. Looking up the rest from reference TRBV7-9 and TRBJ1-4 gives the full variable domain: DTGVSQNPRHKITKRGQNVTFRCDPISEHNRLYWYRQTLGQGPEFLTYFQNEAQLEKSRLLSDRFSAERPKGSFSTLEIQRTEQGDSAMYLCASSPRTGPNEKLFFGSGTQLSVL.

The chain joins TRBV30 to TRBJ1-2, with a possible D match to TRBD1 (6 bases). Germline CDR1 GTSNPN, CDR2 SVGIG (reference sequence). Trimming cost V 1 base and J 4 bases, with 19 bases left between them. The CDR3 loop spans 16 amino acids. CDR3 coding DNA: TGTGCCTGGAGTGATTTACGGGCAGGCAGGGGCTATGGCTACACCTTC. Encoded protein: CAWSDLRAGRGYGYTF.